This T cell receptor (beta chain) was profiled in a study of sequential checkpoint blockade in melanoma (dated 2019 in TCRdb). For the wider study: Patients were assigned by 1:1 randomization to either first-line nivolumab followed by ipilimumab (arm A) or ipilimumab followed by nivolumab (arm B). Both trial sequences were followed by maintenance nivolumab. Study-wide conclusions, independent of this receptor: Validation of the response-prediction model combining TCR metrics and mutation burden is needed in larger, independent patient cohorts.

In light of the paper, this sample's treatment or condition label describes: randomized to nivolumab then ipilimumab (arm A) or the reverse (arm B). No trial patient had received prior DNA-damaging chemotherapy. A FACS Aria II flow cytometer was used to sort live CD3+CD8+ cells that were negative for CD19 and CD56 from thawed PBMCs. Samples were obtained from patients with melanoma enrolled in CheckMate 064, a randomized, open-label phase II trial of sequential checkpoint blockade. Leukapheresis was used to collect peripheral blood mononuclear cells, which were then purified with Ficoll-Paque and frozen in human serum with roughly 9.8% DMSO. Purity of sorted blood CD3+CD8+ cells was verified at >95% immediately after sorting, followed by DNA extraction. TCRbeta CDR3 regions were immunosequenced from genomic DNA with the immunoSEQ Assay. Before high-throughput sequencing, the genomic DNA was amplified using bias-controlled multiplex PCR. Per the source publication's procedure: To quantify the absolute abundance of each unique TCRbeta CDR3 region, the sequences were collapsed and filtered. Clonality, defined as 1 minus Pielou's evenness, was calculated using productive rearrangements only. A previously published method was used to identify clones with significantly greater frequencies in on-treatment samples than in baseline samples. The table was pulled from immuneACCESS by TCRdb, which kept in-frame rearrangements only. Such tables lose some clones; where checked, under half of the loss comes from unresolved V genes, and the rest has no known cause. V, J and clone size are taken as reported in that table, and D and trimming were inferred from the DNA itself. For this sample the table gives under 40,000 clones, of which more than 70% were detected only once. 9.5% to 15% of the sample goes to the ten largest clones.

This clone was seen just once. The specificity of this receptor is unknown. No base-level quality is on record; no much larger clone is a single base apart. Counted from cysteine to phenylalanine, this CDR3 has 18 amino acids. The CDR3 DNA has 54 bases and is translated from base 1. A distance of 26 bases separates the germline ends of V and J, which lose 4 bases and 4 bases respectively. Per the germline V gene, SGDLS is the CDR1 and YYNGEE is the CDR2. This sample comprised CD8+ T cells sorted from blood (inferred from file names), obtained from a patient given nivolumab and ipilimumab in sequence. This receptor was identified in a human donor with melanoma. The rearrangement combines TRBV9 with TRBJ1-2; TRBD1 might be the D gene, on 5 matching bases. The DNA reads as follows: TGTGCCAGCAGCTATACAGCTATGACAGACGGACGCACCTATGGCTACACCTTC. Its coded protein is CASSYTAMTDGRTYGYTF.